This T cell receptor (beta chain) appears in the sequencing data of a study of shared clonotypes between healthy human individuals. Study at large: With ages of 18 to 49, the donors were a couple of women and three men.

Only Caucasian adults living in Nashville, Tennessee made up the donor group. Here immunoSEQ multiplex PCR was the method, and the copy in TCRdb shows in-frame clones only, minus some. The repertoire holds over a million clones, with around 98.5% as singletons. The V gene's germline CDR1 is SEHNR and CDR2 FQNEAQ (reference sequence). V lost 3 bases and J 4 bases, leaving 10 bases between the germline ends. The CDR3 has 14 residues. The chain employs TRBV7-9 and TRBJ2-1, with D possibly being TRBD2 (6 bases). The clonotype was recovered from a man aged 25 to 40 in good health. The sample consisted of naive CD4+ T cells sorted from blood. Subset indicated: CD45RA+ positively selected. Here the CDR3 DNA reads TGTGCCAGCAGCTTCCTGACTAGTTACAATGAGCAGTTCTTC. This sequence encodes CASSFLTSYNEQFF.